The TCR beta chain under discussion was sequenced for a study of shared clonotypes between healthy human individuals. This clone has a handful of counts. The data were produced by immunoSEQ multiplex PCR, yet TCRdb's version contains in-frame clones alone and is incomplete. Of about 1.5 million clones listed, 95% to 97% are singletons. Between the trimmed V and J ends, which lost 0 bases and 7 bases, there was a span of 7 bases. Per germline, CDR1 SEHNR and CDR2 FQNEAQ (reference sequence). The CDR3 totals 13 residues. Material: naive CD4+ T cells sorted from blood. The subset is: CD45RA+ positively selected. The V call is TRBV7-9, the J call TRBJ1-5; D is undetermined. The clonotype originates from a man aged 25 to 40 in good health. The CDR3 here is CASSLALGQPQHF. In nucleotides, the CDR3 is TGTGCCAGCAGCTTAGCACTAGGGCAGCCCCAGCATTTT.